Presented here are 9 T cell receptor beta chains from one specimen sequenced in a study of blood T cell repertoires in COVID-19. The protocol was immunoSEQ multiplex PCR, while the TCRdb copy is restricted to in-frame clones and leaves out a portion. The sample lists approximately 210,000 clones; around 80% were seen once. Sequenced: peripheral blood. These receptors came from a woman in her forties with acute or convalescent COVID-19.

The chain joins TRBV15 to TRBJ1-1, with TRBD1 identical over 10 bases. The CDR3 contains 14 residues. Germline V lookup: CDR1 LNHNV, CDR2 YYDKDF (reference sequence). J was trimmed by 11 bases and V by 3 bases; bases with no gene match: 9. Written as DNA, the CDR3 is TGTGCCACCAGCAGGGACAGGGGGGCCCCAACTGCTTTCTTT. It encodes CATSRDRGAPTAFF. The full variable domain, rest sourced from reference TRBV15 and TRBJ1-1, is DAMVIQNPRYQVTQFGKPVTLSCSQTLNHNVMYWYQQKSSQAPKLLFHYYDKDFNNEADTPDNFQSRRPNTSFCFLDIRSPGLGDTAMYLCATSRDRGAPTAFFGQGTRLTVV.

This clone was observed a handful of times. The CDR3 DNA reads as TGTGCCAGCAGCTTATCAGCGGGGGATAGTACAGATACGCAGTATTTT. The encoded protein is CASSLSAGDSTDTQYF. The chain combines TRBV7-2 with TRBJ2-3, with 8 bases aligning to TRBD2. Trimming at V came to 2 bases and at J to 3 bases, leaving 7 bases not matched to a gene. CDR3 size: 16 residues. CDR1 SGHTA and CDR2 FQGNSA come from the germline V gene.

CDR3: CASSEGRQTLEQYF. CDR3 nucleotide sequence: TGTGCCAGCAGTGAAGGTAGGCAGACTCTCGAGCAGTACTTC. The chain employs TRBV6-1 and TRBJ2-7; D call uncertain. The CDR3 contains 14 residues. V lost 1 base, J lost 6 bases, and 13 bases lay in between. Germline lookup yields CDR1 MNHNS and CDR2 SASEGT.

The J gene is TRBJ1-1, the V gene TRBV9; no definite D call. V was clipped by 1 base and J by 3 bases, with 7 bases between them. The CDR3 consists of 13 residues. Per germline, CDR1 SGDLS and CDR2 YYNGEE. CDR3 sequence reads: CASSVRPDTEAFF. The CDR3 DNA follows: TGTGCCAGCAGCGTACGTCCCGACACTGAAGCTTTCTTT.

The sample holds a few counts of this clone. This chain joins TRBV18 and TRBJ1-2; no definite D call. V was clipped by 1 base and J by 0 bases, with 18 bases between them. Germline V gene sequence: CDR1 KGHSH, CDR2 LQKENI. The CDR3 is 18 residues long. The CDR3 is CASSPQNPTSTTNYGYTF. DNA for the CDR3: TGTGCCAGCTCACCACAGAACCCGACCTCAACTACTAACTATGGCTACACCTTC.

J is TRBJ1-5 and V is TRBV12-5; the D is unclear. The germline V gene encodes CDR1 LGHNT and CDR2 FRNRAP. The length of the CDR3 is 14 residues. Trimming cost V 3 bases and J 7 bases, with 13 bases left between them. CDR3 loop: CASGFQMNSQPQHF. The DNA of the CDR3 is TGTGCTAGTGGTTTTCAAATGAATAGCCAGCCCCAGCATTTT. The full variable domain, in which reference TRBV12-5 and TRBJ1-5 provide the parts outside the CDR3, is DARVTQTPRHKVTEMGQEVTMRCQPILGHNTVFWYRQTMMQGLELLAYFRNRAPLDDSGMPKDRFSAEMPDATLATLKIQPSEPRDSAVYFCASGFQMNSQPQHFGDGTRLSIL.

The chain combines TRBV30 with TRBJ1-1; possible D gene TRBD1, 6 bases. V gave up 2 bases and J gave up 2 bases, with 15 bases separating them. This CDR3 comprises 15 residues. CDR1 and CDR2 from the germline V gene are GTSNPN and SVGIG (reference sequence). CDR3 nucleotides: TGTGCCTGGAGTCCTCCGGGACACAAAAACACTGAAGCTTTCTTT. It encodes CAWSPPGHKNTEAFF.

The chain is built from TRBV30 and TRBJ1-4; D is unresolved. V was pared by 0 bases and J by 13 bases, with 12 bases between. This CDR3 comprises 12 residues. Germline V gene data show CDR1 as GTSNPN and CDR2 as SVGIG (reference sequence). CDR3 in amino acids: CAWSVAADGLFF. CDR3 in DNA: TGTGCCTGGAGTGTTGCGGCAGACGGACTGTTTTTT. Full variable domain (outside the CDR3, taken from reference TRBV30 and TRBJ1-4): SQTIHQWPATLVQPVGSPLSLECTVEGTSNPNLYWYRQAAGRGLQLLFYSVGIGQISSEVPQNLSASRPQDRQFILSSKKLLLSDSGFYLCAWSVAADGLFFGSGTQLSVL.

The chain uses TRBV20-1 and TRBJ1-5, with D perhaps matching TRBD1 (6 bases). The CDR3 is 13 amino acids. Trimming took off 3 bases at V and 2 bases at J, with 8 bases between the two ends. CDR1 and CDR2 (germline): DFQATT, SNEGSKA (reference sequence). CDR3 region: CSASNRGNQPQHF. CDR3 nucleotides: TGCAGTGCTAGTAACAGGGGCAATCAGCCCCAGCATTTT.